Listed here are 25 T cell receptor beta chains from one sample, sequenced in a study of T cell repertoires in cytomegalovirus infection. Antigens of these TCRs are unknown. TCRdb fed the reads into MiXCR, producing one record per CDR3 protein. Of about half a million distinct CDR3 sequences listed, approximately 40% are singletons. This specimen consisted of cultured PBMCs, obtained from culture after CMV antigen stimulation. Receptor source: a human donor in good health (CMV status not recorded). Some clones in this sample may be carry-over from other donors' samples.

The rearrangement joins TRBV11-1 to TRBJ2-2, with D perhaps matching TRBD2 (6 bases). V was shortened by 5 bases and J by 3 bases, with 22 bases between the two germline ends. Looked up from germline, CDR1 is SGHAT and CDR2 is FQDESV (reference sequence). The CDR3 covers 18 residues. CDR3 DNA: TGTGCCAGCAGCCCCAGTACGGGAGCGGTAGTGTACACCGGGGAGCTGTTTTTT. It translates to CASSPSTGAVVYTGELFF.

This clonotype was picked up a small number of times. The chain is built from TRBV7-2 and TRBJ2-7, with D perhaps matching TRBD1 or TRBD2 (5 bases each). Germline loops: CDR1 SGHTA, CDR2 FQGNSA. Between the trimmed V and J ends, which lost 7 bases and 9 bases, there was a span of 22 bases. The length of the CDR3 is 14 residues. The CDR3 coding sequence is TGTGCCAGCAACTTTGCGATAGGGAGTAGGGGGCAGTACTTC. This gives the protein CASNFAIGSRGQYF.

This clonotype was observed at least ten times. The chain is built from TRBV7-2 and TRBJ2-5; a possible D gene is TRBD2 (6 bases). The CDR3 totals 14 residues. Germline assignment: CDR1 SGHTA and CDR2 FQGNSA. Between the trimmed V and J ends, which lost 2 bases and 4 bases, there was a span of 11 bases. CDR3 sequence (DNA): TGTGCCAGCAGCTTAACCGGGAGAGGAGAGACCCAGTACTTC. As protein: CASSLTGRGETQYF.

This clonotype occurred a few times. V usage is TRBV7-2 and J usage is TRBJ2-2; TRBD2 aligns across 7 bases. Germline trimming cut 5 bases from V and 3 bases from J; bases unmatched to any gene: 18. Germline V CDR1 and CDR2: SGHTA, FQGNSA. The CDR3 length is 19 residues. In nucleotides, the CDR3 is TGTGCCAGCAGCCCCCTCTGGGTGGGGCTAGCGGCACACACCGGGGAGCTGTTTTTT. Its translation is CASSPLWVGLAAHTGELFF.

The rearrangement links TRBV7-6 to TRBJ2-1, with D unclear. This CDR3 contains 14 residues. Germline values: CDR1 SGHVS, CDR2 FNYEAQ. V dropped 3 bases and J dropped 9 bases, with 15 bases sitting between them. The CDR3 region is CASSLRSTGGEQFF. CDR3 nucleotides: TGTGCCAGCAGCTTGAGGTCGACCGGTGGTGAGCAGTTCTTC.

To note about this clonotype: A junction end diverges from the germline sequence, so it may reflect a read error. J is TRBJ2-1 and V is TRBV11-2; no reliable D call. The CDR3 length is 14 residues. CDR1 SGHAT and CDR2 FQNNGV come from the germline V gene. CDR3: CASRLAPFDNEQFF. The CDR3 nucleotides read TGTGCCAGCAGGTTAGCCCCTTTCGACAATGAGCAGTTCTTC.

The genes are TRBV5-4 and TRBJ2-1; 7 bases are shared with TRBD2. Losses at the gene ends were 1 base for V and 5 bases for J; bases not matched to a gene: 3. The CDR3 length is 14 residues. Germline CDR1 reads SGHNT; CDR2 reads YYREEE (reference sequence). The CDR3 DNA sequence: TGTGCCAGCAGCTTGAGCGGGACCGACAATGAGCAGTTCTTC. Translating it yields CASSLSGTDNEQFF.

This clonotype was observed a handful of times. The J gene is TRBJ2-5, the V gene TRBV7-2; unclear D gene. The CDR3 totals 13 residues. V lost 1 base to trimming and J lost 5 bases, with 8 bases between them. Looked up from germline, CDR1 is SGHTA and CDR2 is FQGNSA. The CDR3 reads CASSLEFSETQYF. DNA of the CDR3: TGTGCCAGCAGCTTAGAGTTTAGCGAGACCCAGTACTTC.

The chain joins TRBV20-1 to TRBJ2-7, with D possibly called TRBD1 or TRBD2 (6 bases each). Trimming cost V 0 bases and J 7 bases, with 19 bases left between them. This CDR3 spans 15 amino acids. Per germline, CDR1 DFQATT and CDR2 SNEGSKA (reference sequence). The CDR3 bases are TGCAGTGCTAGAGATATCCGGGGGCCGGACGGGGAGCAGTACTTC. Translation gives CSARDIRGPDGEQYF.

V usage is TRBV2 and J usage is TRBJ2-5, with 9 bases matching TRBD2. The ends lost 6 bases at V and 3 bases at J; junction bases unmatched: 11. This CDR3 region has 16 residues. Germline-derived CDR1 and CDR2 are SNHLY and FYNNEI. The DNA for the CDR3 is TGTGCCAGCAGCGGTGGAAAGCGGGGGGCCGAAGAGACCCAGTACTTC. Its protein product is CASSGGKRGAEETQYF.

The chain combines TRBV7-9 with TRBJ2-5; D gene uncertain. Germline lookup yields CDR1 SEHNR and CDR2 FQNEAQ (reference sequence). The CDR3 covers 14 residues. V lost 0 bases and J 2 bases, leaving 7 bases between the germline ends. The CDR3 DNA reads as TGTGCCAGCAGCTTAGCGGCCAGGCAAGAGACCCAGTACTTC. Amino acid sequence: CASSLAARQETQYF.

The chain carries TRBV6-2 or TRBV6-3 and TRBJ2-7; 10 nucleotides line up with TRBD2. CDR3 length equals 16 residues. Germline trimming cut 6 bases from V and 2 bases from J; bases unmatched to any gene: 10. Per the germline V gene, CDR1 is MNHEY and CDR2 is SVGEGT. CDR3 DNA: TGTGCCAGCAGCCGCTGGACTAGCGGAGGGACCTACGAGCAGTACTTC. It encodes CASSRWTSGGTYEQYF.

This clonotype was counted between two and nine times. The V call is TRBV7-2, the J call TRBJ2-7; tentative D call: TRBD1 (7 bases). Trimming pared 5 bases from V and 1 base from J, leaving 15 bases between. The CDR3 is 15 residues long. Germline V gene data show CDR1 as SGHTA and CDR2 as FQGNSA. The CDR3 is CASSSGGGSSYEQYF. CDR3 DNA: TGTGCCAGCAGCAGTGGAGGGGGCAGTTCCTACGAGCAGTACTTC. Using reference TRBV7-2 and TRBJ2-7 for the parts outside the CDR3, the full variable domain is GAGVSQSPSNKVTEKGKDVELRCDPISGHTALYWYRQSLGQGLEFLIYFQGNSAPDKSGLPSDRFSAERTGGSVSTLTIQRTQQEDSAVYLCASSSGGGSSYEQYFGPGTRLTVT.

The CDR3 loop reads CAISDSGVGSGRAEETQYF. CDR3 nucleotide sequence: TGTGCCATCAGTGATTCTGGAGTCGGGAGCGGGAGGGCCGAGGAGACCCAGTACTTC. V and J are TRBV10-3 and TRBJ2-5; 10 nucleotides match TRBD2. V shed 3 bases and J 5 bases; nucleotides not matched to a gene: 18. Germline CDR1 and CDR2: ENHRY and SYGVKD. This CDR3 comprises 19 residues.

The gene calls are TRBV28 and TRBJ2-3; D is uncertain. The CDR3 loop spans 12 amino acids. V gave up 5 bases and J gave up 3 bases, with 6 bases separating them. Germline V gives CDR1 MDHEN, CDR2 SYDVKM. The CDR3 loop is CASSTVTDTQYF. The CDR3 nucleotides read TGTGCCAGCAGTACGGTTACAGATACGCAGTATTTT.

The chain joins TRBV12-3 or TRBV12-4 to TRBJ2-3; the D is unclear. The CDR3 is 17 amino acids. V lost 7 bases and J lost 2, with 22 bases in between. In DNA form, the CDR3 reads TGTGCCAGCACCCCCCTAGTTAGCTTTTTAGTCACAGATACGCAGTATTTT. The encoded protein is CASTPLVSFLVTDTQYF.

This chain links TRBV10-2 with TRBJ2-7; no clear D. Trimming took off 5 bases at V and 4 bases at J, with 15 bases between the two ends. The CDR3 is 14 residues long. In germline, CDR1 is WSHSY, CDR2 SAAADI. The CDR3 DNA reads as TGCGCCAGCAGTCCCCTGGAAGGCAGGTACGAGCAGTACTTC. Encoded protein: CASSPLEGRYEQYF.

The CDR3 region is CASSVAGGTYNEQFF. For the CDR3, the DNA is TGTGCCAGCAGTGTAGCGGGAGGGACCTACAATGAGCAGTTCTTC. V and J are TRBV27 and TRBJ2-1, with TRBD2 matching over 11 bases. The CDR3 runs 15 residues. V shed 5 bases and J 2 bases; nucleotides not matched to a gene: 2. CDR1 and CDR2 from the germline V gene are MNHEY and SMNVEV (reference sequence).

The rearrangement links TRBV28 to TRBJ1-5, with D tentatively TRBD1 (6 bases). V dropped 5 bases and J dropped 0 bases, with 23 bases sitting between them. Per the germline V gene, CDR1 is MDHEN and CDR2 is SYDVKM. This CDR3 has 19 residues. This CDR3 is CASSETQGTFPYSNQPQHF. Written as DNA, the CDR3 is TGTGCCAGCAGTGAAACTCAGGGGACGTTTCCTTATAGCAATCAGCCCCAGCATTTT.

The gene calls are TRBV10-1 and TRBJ2-1, with a tentative D call TRBD1 (5 bases). CDR1 and CDR2 (germline): WNHNN, SYGVQD (reference sequence). The CDR3 totals 16 residues. V lost 2 bases and J 0 bases, leaving 11 bases between the germline ends. The CDR3 protein is CASSEMTAYSYNEQFF. The CDR3 DNA follows: TGCGCCAGCAGTGAGATGACAGCATACTCCTACAATGAGCAGTTCTTC.

The CDR3 here is CASSSLLIYNEQFF. The CDR3 DNA reads as TGTGCCAGCAGCTCGCTATTAATTTACAATGAGCAGTTCTTC. The V gene is TRBV5-5, the J gene TRBJ2-1; D is uncertain. The CDR3 loop spans 14 amino acids. Trimming removed 3 bases at V and 4 bases at J, with 11 bases between. From germline, CDR1 is SGHKS and CDR2 YYEKEE (reference sequence).

V is TRBV9 and J is TRBJ2-4, with 9 bases that match TRBD2. Trimming took 3 bases from V and 6 from J; bases not matched to a gene: 10. The CDR3 is 16 residues long. Germline-derived CDR1 and CDR2 are SGDLS and YYNGEE. CDR3 residues: CASSAYIAGDGNIQYF. For the CDR3, the DNA is TGTGCCAGCAGCGCCTACATAGCGGGAGATGGAAACATTCAGTACTTC.

Concerning this clonotype itself: Relative to the germline gene, one junction end is altered; a read error may explain this. This chain connects TRBV7-6 to TRBJ2-7; D ambiguous. The CDR3 contains 14 residues. Germline values: CDR1 SGHVS, CDR2 FNYEAQ. CDR3 region: CASIPLGDSYAQYF. The CDR3 DNA reads as TGTGCCAGCATCCCCCTTGGAGACTCCTACGCGCAGTACTTC.

This clonotype came up a few times. The gene calls are TRBV7-2 and TRBJ2-1; TRBD2 is a possible D gene (5 bases). Germline CDR1 is SGHTA and CDR2 is FQGNSA. V shed 6 bases and J shed 1 base, with 13 bases lying between them. The CDR3 has 15 residues. The CDR3 nucleotides are TGTGCCAGCAGGGCAGGAAGCGGTTCCTACAATGAGCAGTTCTTC. Protein: CASRAGSGSYNEQFF.

V is TRBV6-5 and J is TRBJ2-1, with TRBD2 matching 9 bases. V lost 2 bases to trimming and J lost 8 bases; unmatched junction nucleotides: 7. CDR1 is MNHEY and CDR2 is SVGAGI in the germline V gene. CDR3 length: 15 residues. Here the CDR3 reads CASSYRLAGRDEQFF. The CDR3 bases are TGTGCCAGCAGTTACAGGCTAGCGGGAAGGGATGAGCAGTTCTTC.